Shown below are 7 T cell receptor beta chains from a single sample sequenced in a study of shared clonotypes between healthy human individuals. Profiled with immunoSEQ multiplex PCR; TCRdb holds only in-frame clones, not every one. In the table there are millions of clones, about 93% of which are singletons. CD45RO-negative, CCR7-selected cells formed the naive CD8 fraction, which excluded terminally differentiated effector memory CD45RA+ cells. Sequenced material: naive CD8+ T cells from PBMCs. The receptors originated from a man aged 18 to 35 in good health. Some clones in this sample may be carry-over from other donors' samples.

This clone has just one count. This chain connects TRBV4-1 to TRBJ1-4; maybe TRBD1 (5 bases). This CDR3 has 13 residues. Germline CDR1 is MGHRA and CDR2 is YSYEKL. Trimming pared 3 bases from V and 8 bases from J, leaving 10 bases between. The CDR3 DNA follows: TGCGCCAGCAGCCAGACGTCAGGGGAAAAACTGTTTTTT. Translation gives CASSQTSGEKLFF.

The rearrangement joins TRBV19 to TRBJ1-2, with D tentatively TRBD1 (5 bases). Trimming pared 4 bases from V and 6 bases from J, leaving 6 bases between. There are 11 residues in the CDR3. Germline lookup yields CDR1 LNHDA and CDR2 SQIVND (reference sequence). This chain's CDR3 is CASSTGHGYTF. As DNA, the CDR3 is TGTGCCAGTAGTACGGGACATGGCTACACCTTC.

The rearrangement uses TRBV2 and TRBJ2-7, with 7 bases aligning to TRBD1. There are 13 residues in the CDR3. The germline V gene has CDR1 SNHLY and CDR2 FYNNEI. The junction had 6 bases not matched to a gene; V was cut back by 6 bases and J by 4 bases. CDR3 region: CASRDRYEYEQYF. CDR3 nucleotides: TGTGCCAGCAGGGACAGGTACGAGTACGAGCAGTACTTC.

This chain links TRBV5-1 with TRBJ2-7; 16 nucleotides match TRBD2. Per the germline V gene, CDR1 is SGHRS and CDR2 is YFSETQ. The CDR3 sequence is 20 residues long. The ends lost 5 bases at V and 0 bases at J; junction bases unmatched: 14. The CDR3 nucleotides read TGCGCCAGCAGTCCGGACAGGTTCGGGACTAGCGGGAGGGACTCCTACGAGCAGTACTTC. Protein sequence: CASSPDRFGTSGRDSYEQYF.

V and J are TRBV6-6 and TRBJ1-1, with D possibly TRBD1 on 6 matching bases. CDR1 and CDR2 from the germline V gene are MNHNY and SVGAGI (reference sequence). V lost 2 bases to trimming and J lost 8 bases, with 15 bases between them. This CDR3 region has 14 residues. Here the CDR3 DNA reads TGTGCCAGCAGTTACCAGACAGGTCCGTTCGAAGCTTTCTTT. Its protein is CASSYQTGPFEAFF.

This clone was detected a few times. The chain's CDR3 is CASRDSRDEAFF. The CDR3 DNA reads TGTGCCAGCCGGGACAGCAGAGATGAAGCTTTCTTT. V gene TRBV19 combines with J gene TRBJ1-1; 7 positions match TRBD1. Germline V gives CDR1 LNHDA, CDR2 SQIVND (reference sequence). With V trimmed by 9 bases and J by 7 bases, 8 bases remained unmatched. The CDR3 sequence is 12 residues long.

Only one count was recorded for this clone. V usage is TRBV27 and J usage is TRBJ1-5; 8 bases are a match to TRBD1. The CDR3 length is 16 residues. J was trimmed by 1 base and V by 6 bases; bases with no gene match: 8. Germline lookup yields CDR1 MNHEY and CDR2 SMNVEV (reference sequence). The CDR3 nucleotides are TGTGCCAGCAGGGTTCCAGGGGGCGTGAGCAATCAGCCCCAGCATTTT. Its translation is CASRVPGGVSNQPQHF.